This T cell receptor (beta chain) derives from a study of T cells in Graves' hyperthyroidism and ophthalmopathy. CDR1 and CDR2 from the germline V gene are SNHLY and FYNNEI. The CDR3 length is 12 residues. V dropped 9 bases and J dropped 2 bases, with 10 bases sitting between them. The investigators amplified TCR beta CDR3 regions from RNA transcripts. HTBI primers were the set used in a first-round RT-PCR of the TCR CDR3. TCRdb processed the multiplex PCR reads anew with MiXCR; each CDR3 protein has one entry. The profile shows about 250,000 distinct CDR3 sequences, approximately 16% of them singletons. This clonotype was recorded at least ten times.

The V call is TRBV2, the J call TRBJ1-2; D gene unclear. This receptor was obtained from a woman in her forties or fifties with Graves' hyperthyroidism that later progressed to Graves' ophthalmopathy. Sequencing used blood. The CDR3, as DNA: TGTGCCAGTCAAGCGGTGAACTATGGCTACACCTTC. This gives the protein CASQAVNYGYTF. Supplemented by reference TRBV2 and TRBJ1-2, the full variable domain reads EPEVTQTPSHQVTQMGQEVILRCVPISNHLYFYWYRQILGQKVEFLVSFYNNEISEKSEIFDDQFSVERPDGSNFTLKIRSTKLEDSAMYFCASQAVNYGYTFGSGTRLTVV.